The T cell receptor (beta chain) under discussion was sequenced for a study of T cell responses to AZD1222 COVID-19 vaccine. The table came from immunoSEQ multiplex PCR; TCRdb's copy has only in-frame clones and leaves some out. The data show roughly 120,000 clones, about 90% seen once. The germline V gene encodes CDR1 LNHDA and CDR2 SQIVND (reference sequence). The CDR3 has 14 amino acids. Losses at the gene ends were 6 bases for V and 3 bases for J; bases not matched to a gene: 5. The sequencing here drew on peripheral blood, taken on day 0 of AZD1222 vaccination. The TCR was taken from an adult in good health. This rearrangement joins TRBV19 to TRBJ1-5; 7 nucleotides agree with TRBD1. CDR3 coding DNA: TGTGCCAGTAGGAGGGACAGCTCCAATCAGCCCCAGCATTTT. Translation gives CASRRDSSNQPQHF. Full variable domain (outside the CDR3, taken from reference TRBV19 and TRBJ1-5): DGGITQSPKYLFRKEGQNVTLSCEQNLNHDAMYWYRQDPGQGLRLIYYSQIVNDFQKGDIAEGYSVSREKKESFPLTVTSAQKNPTAFYLCASRRDSSNQPQHFGDGTRLSIL.